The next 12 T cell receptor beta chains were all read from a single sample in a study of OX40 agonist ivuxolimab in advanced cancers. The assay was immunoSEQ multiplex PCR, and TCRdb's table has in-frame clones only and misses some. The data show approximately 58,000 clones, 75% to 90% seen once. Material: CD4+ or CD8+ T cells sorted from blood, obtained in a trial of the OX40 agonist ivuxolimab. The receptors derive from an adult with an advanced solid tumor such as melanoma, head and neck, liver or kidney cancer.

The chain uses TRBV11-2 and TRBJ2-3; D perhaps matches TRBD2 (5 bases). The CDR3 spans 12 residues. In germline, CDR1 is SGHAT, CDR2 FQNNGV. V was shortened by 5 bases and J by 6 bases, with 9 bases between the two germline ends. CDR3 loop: CASSGGVDTQYF. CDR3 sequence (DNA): TGTGCCAGCAGCGGAGGAGTGGATACGCAGTATTTT.

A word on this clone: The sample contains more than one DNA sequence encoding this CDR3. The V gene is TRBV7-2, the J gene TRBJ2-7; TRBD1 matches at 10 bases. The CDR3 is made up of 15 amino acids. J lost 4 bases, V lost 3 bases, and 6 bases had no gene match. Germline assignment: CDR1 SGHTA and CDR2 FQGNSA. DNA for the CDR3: TGTGCCAGCAGCTTCTTAAGACAGGGGGCTTACGAGCAGTACTTC. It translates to CASSFLRQGAYEQYF.

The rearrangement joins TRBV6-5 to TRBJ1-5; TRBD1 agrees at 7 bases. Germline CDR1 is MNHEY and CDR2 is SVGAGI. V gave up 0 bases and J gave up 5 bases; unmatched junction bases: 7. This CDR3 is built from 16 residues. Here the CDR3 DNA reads TGTGCCAGCAGTTACTCGAACACAGGGGACCATCAGCCCCAGCATTTT. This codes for CASSYSNTGDHQPQHF.

For the CDR3, the DNA is TGTGCCAGCAGTAGTACAGGGGGCGGGAACTATGGCTACACCTTC. It translates to CASSSTGGGNYGYTF. The V call is TRBV6-6, the J call TRBJ1-2; 9 bases are shared with TRBD1. J gave up 2 bases and V 5 bases, and 6 bases lay outside the gene matches. Per germline, CDR1 MNHNY and CDR2 SVGAGI (reference sequence). The CDR3 runs to 15 residues.

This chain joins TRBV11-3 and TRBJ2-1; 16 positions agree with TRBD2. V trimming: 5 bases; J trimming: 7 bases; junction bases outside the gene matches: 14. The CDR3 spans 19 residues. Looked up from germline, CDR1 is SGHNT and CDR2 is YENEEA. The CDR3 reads CASSLSSGTSGRARNEQFF. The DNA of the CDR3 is TGTGCCAGCAGCCTTTCTTCTGGGACTAGCGGGAGGGCCCGGAATGAGCAGTTCTTC.

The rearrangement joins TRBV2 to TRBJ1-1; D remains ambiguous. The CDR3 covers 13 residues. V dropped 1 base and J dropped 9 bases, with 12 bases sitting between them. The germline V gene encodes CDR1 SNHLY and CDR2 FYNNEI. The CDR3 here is CASSEEADTKAFF. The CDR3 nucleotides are TGTGCCAGCAGTGAAGAAGCCGATACAAAAGCTTTCTTT. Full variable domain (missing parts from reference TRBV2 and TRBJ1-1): EPEVTQTPSHQVTQMGQEVILRCVPISNHLYFYWYRQILGQKVEFLVSFYNNEISEKSEIFDDQFSVERPDGSNFTLKIRSTKLEDSAMYFCASSEEADTKAFFGQGTRLTVV.

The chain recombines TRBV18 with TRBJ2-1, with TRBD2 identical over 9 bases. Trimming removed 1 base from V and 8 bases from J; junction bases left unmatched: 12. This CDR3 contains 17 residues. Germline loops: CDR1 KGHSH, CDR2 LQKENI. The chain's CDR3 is CASSPRLAGAGRDEQFF. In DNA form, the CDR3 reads TGTGCCAGCTCACCACGGTTAGCGGGAGCCGGTCGGGATGAGCAGTTCTTC.

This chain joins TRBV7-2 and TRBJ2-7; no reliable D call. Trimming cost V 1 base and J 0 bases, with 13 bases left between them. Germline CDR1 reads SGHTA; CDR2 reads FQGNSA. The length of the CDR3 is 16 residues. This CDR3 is CASSLGSFQPSYEQYF. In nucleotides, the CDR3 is TGTGCCAGCAGCTTAGGGAGCTTCCAGCCCTCCTACGAGCAGTACTTC.

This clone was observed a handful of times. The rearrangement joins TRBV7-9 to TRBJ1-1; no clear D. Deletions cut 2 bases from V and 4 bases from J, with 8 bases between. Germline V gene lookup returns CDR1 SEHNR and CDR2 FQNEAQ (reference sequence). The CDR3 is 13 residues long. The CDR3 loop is CASSLMGTTEAFF. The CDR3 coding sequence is TGTGCCAGCAGCTTAATGGGTACCACTGAAGCTTTCTTT.

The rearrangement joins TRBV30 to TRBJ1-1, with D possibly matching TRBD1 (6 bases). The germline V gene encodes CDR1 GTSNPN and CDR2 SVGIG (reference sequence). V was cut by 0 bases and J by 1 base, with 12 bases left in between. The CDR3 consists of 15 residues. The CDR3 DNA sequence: TGTGCCTGGAGTGTATACCAGGGGAAGAACACTGAAGCTTTCTTT. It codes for CAWSVYQGKNTEAFF.

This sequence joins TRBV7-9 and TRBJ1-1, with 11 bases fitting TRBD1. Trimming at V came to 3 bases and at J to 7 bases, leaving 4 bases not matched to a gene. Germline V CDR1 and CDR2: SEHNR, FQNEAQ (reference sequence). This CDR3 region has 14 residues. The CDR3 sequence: CASSFRDRGGEAFF. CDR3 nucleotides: TGTGCCAGCAGCTTCCGGGACAGGGGGGGTGAAGCTTTCTTT.

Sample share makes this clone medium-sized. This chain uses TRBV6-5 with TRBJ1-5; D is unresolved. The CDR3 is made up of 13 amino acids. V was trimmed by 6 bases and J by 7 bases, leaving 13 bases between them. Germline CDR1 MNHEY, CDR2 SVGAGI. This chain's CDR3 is CASSDRMYQPQHF. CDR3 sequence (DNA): TGTGCCAGCAGCGACCGAATGTACCAGCCCCAGCATTTT.